This T cell receptor (beta chain) was sequenced for a study of CD8+CD57+ T cells in acquired aplastic anemia. Background on the study: Recorded DNA amounts for sorted CD4+ and CD8+ cells had an average of around 3.5 ug.

This clonotype has a single count. Its specificity is unknown. Patients who underwent sequencing had shown CD8+CD57+ cell expansion by flow cytometry. All participating patients were living with severe acquired aplastic anemia. The study sampled blood from patients who had received no therapy. The CDR3 loop spans 12 amino acids. Germline loops: CDR1 MNHNS, CDR2 SASEGT. The ends were cut back, 5 bases at V and 5 bases at J, with 7 bases in the middle. Profiling that covered TCR beta VDJ and CDR3 relied on genomic DNA as its template. TCRdb independently ran MiXCR on the reads; one entry per CDR3 protein. This sample has some 170,000 distinct CDR3 sequences, with more than 45% found just once. Overall study findings and caveats: Shared by patients and controls, 25 to 35 CD8+ CDR3s were abundant in patients.

This clonotype was obtained from a human donor with aplastic anemia. The chain links TRBV6-1 to TRBJ1-5; D not resolved. The sequenced sample was sorted CD4+, CD8+, or CD8+CD57+ T cells (not recorded which) from PBMCs. CDR3 sequence (DNA): TGTGCCAGCAGTACAACAGATCAGCCCCAGCATTTT. Amino acids: CASSTTDQPQHF.